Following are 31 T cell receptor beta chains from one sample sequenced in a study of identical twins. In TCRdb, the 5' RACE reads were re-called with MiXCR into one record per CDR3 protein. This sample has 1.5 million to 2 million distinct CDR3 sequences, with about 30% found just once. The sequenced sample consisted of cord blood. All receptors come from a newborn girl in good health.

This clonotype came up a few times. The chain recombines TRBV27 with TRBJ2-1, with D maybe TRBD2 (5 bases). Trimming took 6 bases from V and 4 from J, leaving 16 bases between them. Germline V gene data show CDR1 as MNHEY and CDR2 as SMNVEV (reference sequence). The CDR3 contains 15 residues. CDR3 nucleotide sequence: TGTGCCAGCAGACCACGGACTTCCACTTACAATGAGCAGTTCTTC. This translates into CASRPRTSTYNEQFF.

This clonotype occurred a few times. In DNA form, the CDR3 reads TGTGCCAGCAGTGCTCATAAGGGGATTAGCACAGATACGCAGTATTTT. This gives the protein CASSAHKGISTDTQYF. V usage is TRBV6-1 and J usage is TRBJ2-3, with D perhaps TRBD1 (5 bases). The V end was cut by 4 bases, the J end by 0 bases, with 14 bases between. CDR3 length: 16 amino acids. From germline, CDR1 is MNHNS and CDR2 SASEGT.

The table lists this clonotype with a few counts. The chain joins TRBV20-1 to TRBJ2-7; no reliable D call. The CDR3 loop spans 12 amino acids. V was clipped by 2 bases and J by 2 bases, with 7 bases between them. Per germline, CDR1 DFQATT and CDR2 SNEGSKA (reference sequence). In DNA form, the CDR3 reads TGCAGTGCTAGACCCCGTGCCTACGAGCAGTACTTC. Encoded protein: CSARPRAYEQYF.

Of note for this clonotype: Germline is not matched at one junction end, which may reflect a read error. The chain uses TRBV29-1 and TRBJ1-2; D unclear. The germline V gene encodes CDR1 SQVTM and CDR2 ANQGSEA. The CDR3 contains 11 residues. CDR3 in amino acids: CGVVMGYGYTF. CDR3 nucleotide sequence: TGCGGCGTTGTGATGGGCTATGGCTACACCTTC.

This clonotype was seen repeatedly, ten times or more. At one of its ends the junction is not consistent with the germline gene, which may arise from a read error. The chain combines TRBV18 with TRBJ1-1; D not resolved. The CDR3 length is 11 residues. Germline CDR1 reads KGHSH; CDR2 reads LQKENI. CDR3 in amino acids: CASSPGTEAFF. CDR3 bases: TGCGCCAGCAGCCCGGGTACTGAAGCTTTCTTT.

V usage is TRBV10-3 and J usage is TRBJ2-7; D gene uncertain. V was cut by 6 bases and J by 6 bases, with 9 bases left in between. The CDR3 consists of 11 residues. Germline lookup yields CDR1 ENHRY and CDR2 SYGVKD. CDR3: CAISNVSEQYF. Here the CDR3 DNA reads TGTGCCATCAGCAACGTCTCCGAGCAGTACTTC.

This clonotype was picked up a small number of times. CDR3 DNA: TGCAGTGCTTTTGAACTAGCTTTGGCCTACAATGAGCAGTTCTTC. Translated: CSAFELALAYNEQFF. The chain recombines TRBV20-1 with TRBJ2-1; D is perhaps TRBD2 (6 bases). The CDR3 runs 15 residues. Trimming stripped 5 bases from V and 2 bases from J, with 16 bases between. Germline values: CDR1 DFQATT, CDR2 SNEGSKA (reference sequence).

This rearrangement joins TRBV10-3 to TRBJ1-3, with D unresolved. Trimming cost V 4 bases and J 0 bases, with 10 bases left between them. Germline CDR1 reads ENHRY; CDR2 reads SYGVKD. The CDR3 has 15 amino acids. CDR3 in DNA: TGTGCCATCAGTGTAACGGGGATCTCTGGAAACACCATATATTTT. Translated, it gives CAISVTGISGNTIYF.

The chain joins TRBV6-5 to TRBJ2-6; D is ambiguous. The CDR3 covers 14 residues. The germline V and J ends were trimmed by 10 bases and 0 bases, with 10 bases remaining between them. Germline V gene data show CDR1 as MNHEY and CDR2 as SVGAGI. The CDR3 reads CATSGYSGANVLTF. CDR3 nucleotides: TGTGCCACCTCCGGTTACTCTGGGGCCAACGTCCTGACTTTC.

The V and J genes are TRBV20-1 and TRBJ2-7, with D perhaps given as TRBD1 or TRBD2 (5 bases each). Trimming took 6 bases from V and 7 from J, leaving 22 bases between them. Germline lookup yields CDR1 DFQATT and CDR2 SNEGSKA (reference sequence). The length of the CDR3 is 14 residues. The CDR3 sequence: CSAPARGRRGEQYF. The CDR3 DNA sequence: TGCAGTGCCCCCGCGAGGGGCCGTCGTGGTGAGCAGTACTTC.

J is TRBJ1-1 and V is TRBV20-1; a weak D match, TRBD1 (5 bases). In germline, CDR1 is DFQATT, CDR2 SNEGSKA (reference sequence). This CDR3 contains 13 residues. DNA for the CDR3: TGCAGCCCTCGGAGAGGGGATTTGCCTGAAGCTTTCTTT. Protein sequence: CSPRRGDLPEAFF.

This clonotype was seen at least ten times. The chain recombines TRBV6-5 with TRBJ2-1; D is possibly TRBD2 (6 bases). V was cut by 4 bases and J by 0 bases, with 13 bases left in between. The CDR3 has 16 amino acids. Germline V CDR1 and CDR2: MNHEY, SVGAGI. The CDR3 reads CASSSYRDCSYNEQFF. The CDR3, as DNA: TGTGCCAGCAGTTCTTACCGGGACTGCTCCTACAATGAGCAGTTCTTC.

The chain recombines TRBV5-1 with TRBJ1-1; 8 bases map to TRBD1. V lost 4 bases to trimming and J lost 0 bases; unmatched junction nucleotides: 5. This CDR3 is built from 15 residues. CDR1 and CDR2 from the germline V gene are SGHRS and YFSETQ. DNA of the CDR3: TGCGCCAGCAGCAGATCACAGGGGGTGAACACTGAAGCTTTCTTT. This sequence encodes CASSRSQGVNTEAFF.

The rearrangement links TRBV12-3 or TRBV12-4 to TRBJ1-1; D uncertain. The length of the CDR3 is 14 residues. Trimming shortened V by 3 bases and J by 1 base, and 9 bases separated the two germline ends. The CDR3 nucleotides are TGTGCCAGCAGTTTCTGGAGGGCGAACACTGAAGCTTTCTTT. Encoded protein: CASSFWRANTEAFF.

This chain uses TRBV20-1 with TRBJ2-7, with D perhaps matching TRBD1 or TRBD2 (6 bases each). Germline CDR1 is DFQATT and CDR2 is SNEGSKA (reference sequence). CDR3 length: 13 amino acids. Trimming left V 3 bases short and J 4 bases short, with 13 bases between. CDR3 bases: TGCAGTGCTAGCGGGGGCCAGGGGTACGAGCAGTACTTC. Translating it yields CSASGGQGYEQYF.

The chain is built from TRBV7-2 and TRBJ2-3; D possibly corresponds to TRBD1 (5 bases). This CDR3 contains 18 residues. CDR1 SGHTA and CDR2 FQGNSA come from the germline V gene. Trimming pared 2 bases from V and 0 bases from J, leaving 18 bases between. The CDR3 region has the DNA TGTGCCAGCAGCTTATCGGTCAGGGTAAGGCCAAGCACAGATACGCAGTATTTT. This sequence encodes CASSLSVRVRPSTDTQYF.

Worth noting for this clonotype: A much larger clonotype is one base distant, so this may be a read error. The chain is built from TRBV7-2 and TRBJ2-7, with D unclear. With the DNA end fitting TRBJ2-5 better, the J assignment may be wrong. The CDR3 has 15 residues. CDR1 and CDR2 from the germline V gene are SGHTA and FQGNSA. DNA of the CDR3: TGTGCCAGCAGCTTAGTCTGGGTTAAACTAGAGACCCAGTACTTC. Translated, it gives CASSLVWVKLETQYF.

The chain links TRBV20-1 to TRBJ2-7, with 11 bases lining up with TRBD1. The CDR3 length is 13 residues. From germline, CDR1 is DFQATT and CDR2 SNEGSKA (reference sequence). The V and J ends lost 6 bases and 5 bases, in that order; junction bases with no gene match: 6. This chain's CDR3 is CSAQDRGRDEQYF. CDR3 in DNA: TGCAGTGCACAGGACAGGGGGCGCGACGAGCAGTACTTC.

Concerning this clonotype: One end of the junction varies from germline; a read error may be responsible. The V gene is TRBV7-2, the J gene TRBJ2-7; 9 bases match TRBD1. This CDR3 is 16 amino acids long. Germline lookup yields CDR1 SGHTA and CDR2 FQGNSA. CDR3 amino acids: CASSLRWDRAAYEQYF. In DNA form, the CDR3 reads TGCGCCAGCAGCTTAAGGTGGGACAGGGCAGCCTACGAGCAGTACTTC.

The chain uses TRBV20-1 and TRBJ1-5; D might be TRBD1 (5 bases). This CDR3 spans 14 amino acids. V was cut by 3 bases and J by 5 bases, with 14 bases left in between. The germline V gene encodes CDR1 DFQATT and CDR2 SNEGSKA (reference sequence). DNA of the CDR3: TGCAGTGCTAGGGGACTCCCGGGGGATCAGCCCCAGCATTTT. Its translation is CSARGLPGDQPQHF.

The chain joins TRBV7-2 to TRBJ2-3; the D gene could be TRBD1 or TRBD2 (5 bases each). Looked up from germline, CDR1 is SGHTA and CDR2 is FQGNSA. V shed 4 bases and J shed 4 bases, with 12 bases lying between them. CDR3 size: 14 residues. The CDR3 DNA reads TGTGCCAGCAGCTCTGGGGACCACTCAGATACGCAGTATTTT. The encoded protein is CASSSGDHSDTQYF.

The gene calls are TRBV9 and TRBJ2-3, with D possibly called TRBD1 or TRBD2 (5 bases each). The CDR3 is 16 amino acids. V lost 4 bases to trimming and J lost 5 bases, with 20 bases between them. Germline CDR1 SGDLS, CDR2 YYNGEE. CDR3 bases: TGTGCCAGCAGCTCGAAAATTAGCAGAGGGGTAGATACGCAGTATTTT. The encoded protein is CASSSKISRGVDTQYF.

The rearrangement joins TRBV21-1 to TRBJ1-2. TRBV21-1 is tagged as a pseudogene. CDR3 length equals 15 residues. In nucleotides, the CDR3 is TGTGCCAGCAGCAACGTTGCAGGTGCGAACTATGGCTACACCTTC. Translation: CASSNVAGANYGYTF.

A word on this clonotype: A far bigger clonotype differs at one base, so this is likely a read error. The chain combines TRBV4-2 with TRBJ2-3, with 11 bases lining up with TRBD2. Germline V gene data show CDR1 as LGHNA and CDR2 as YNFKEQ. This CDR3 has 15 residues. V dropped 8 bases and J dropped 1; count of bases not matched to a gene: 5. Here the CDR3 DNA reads TGTGCCAGCGGCTCACTAGCGGGGGGCACAGATACGCAGTATTTT. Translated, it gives CASGSLAGGTDTQYF.

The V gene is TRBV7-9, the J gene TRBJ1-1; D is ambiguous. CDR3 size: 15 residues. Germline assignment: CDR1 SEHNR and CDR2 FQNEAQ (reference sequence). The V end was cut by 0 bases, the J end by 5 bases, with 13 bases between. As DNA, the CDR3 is TGTGCCAGCAGCTTAGCGATGGGGTTGGGGACTGAAGCTTTCTTT. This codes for CASSLAMGLGTEAFF.

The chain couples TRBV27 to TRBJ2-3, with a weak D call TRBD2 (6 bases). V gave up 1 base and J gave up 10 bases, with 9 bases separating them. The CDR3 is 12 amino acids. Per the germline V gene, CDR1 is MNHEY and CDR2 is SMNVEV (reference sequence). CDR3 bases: TGTGCCAGCAGTTTATTGGGGGGTGCGCAGTATTTT. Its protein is CASSLLGGAQYF.

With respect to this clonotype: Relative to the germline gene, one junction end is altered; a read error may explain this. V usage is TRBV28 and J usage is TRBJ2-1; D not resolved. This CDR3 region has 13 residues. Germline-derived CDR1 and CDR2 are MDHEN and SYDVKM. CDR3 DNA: TGTGGCAGCAGTTCCCCCCAGACCGGTGAGCAGTTCTTC. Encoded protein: CGSSSPQTGEQFF.

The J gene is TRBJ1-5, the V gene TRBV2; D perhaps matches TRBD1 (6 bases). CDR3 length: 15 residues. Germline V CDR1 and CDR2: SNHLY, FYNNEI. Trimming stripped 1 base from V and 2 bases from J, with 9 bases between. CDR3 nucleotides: TGTGCCAGCAGTGAAGAGGCAGGGGGCAATCAGCCCCAGCATTTT. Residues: CASSEEAGGNQPQHF.

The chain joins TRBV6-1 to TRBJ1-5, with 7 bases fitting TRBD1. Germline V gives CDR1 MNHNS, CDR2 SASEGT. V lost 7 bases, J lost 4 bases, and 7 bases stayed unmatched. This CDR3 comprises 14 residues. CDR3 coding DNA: TGTGCCAGCACCGTGGGACAGTTAAATCAGCCCCAGCATTTT. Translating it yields CASTVGQLNQPQHF.

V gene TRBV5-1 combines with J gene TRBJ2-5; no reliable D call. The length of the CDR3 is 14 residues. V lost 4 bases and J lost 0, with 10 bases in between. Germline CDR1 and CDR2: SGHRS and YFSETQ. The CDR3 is CASSASSNQETQYF. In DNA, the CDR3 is TGCGCCAGCAGCGCGTCTAGTAACCAAGAGACCCAGTACTTC.

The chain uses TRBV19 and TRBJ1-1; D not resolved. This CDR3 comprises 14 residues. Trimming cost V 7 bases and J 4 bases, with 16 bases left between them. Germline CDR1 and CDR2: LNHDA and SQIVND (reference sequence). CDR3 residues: CASTPKGRFTEAFF. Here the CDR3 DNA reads TGTGCCAGTACCCCAAAAGGAAGGTTCACTGAAGCTTTCTTT. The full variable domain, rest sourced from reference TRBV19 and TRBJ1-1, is DGGITQSPKYLFRKEGQNVTLSCEQNLNHDAMYWYRQDPGQGLRLIYYSQIVNDFQKGDIAEGYSVSREKKESFPLTVTSAQKNPTAFYLCASTPKGRFTEAFFGQGTRLTVV.